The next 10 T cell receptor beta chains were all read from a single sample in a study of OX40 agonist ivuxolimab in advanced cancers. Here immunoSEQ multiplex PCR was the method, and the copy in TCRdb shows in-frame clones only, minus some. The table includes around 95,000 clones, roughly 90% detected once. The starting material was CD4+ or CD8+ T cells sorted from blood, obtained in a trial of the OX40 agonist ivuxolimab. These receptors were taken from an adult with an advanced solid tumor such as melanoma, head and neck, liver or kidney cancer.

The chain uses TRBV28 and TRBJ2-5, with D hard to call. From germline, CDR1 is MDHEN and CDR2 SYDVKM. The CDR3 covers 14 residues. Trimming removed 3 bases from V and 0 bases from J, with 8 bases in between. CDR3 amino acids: CASSFLGYQETQYF. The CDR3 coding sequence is TGTGCCAGCAGTTTTCTGGGTTACCAAGAGACCCAGTACTTC. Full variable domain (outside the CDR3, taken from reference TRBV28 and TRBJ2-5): DVKVTQSSRYLVKRTGEKVFLECVQDMDHENMFWYRQDPGLGLRLIYFSYDVKMKEKGDIPEGYSVSREKKERFSLILESASTNQTSMYLCASSFLGYQETQYFGPGTRLLVL.

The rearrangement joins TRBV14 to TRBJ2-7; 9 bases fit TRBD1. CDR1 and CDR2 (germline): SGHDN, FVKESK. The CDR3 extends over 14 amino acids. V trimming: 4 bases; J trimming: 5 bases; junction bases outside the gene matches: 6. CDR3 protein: CASSLTGGRDEQYF. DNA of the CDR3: TGTGCCAGCAGCCTAACAGGGGGCCGCGACGAGCAGTACTTC.

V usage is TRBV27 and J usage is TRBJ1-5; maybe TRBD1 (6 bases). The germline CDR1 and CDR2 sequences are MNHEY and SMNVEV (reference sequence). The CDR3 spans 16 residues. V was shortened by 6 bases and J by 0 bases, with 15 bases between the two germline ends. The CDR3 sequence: CASRARTANSNQPQHF. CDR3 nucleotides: TGTGCCAGCAGAGCCAGGACAGCTAATAGCAATCAGCCCCAGCATTTT.

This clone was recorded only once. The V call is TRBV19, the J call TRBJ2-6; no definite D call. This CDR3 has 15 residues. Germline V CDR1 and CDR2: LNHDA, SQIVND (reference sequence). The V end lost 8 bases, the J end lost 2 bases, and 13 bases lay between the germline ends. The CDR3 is CASAKVAAGANVLTF. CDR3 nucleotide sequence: TGTGCCAGTGCCAAGGTGGCAGCTGGGGCCAACGTCCTGACTTTC.

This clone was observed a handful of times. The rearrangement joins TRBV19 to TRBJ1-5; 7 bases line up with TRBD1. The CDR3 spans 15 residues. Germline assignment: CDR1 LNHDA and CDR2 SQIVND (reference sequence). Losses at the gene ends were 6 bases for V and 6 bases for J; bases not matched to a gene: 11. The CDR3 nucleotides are TGTGCCAGTAGAACCACCCGACAGGGCGCTCAGCCCCAGCATTTT. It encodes CASRTTRQGAQPQHF.

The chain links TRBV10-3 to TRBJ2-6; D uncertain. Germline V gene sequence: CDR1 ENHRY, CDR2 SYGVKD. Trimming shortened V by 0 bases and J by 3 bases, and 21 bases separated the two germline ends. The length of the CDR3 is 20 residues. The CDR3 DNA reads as TGTGCCATCAGTGAGTCCTGGGTCCCAGGATCAGCTGGTGGGGCCAACGTCCTGACTTTC. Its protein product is CAISESWVPGSAGGANVLTF.

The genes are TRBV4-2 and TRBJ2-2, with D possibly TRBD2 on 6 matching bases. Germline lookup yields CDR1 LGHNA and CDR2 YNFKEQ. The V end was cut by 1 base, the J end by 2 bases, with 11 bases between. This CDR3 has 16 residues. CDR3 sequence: CASSQVLGGNTGELFF. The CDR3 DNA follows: TGTGCCAGCAGCCAAGTCCTGGGAGGTAACACCGGGGAGCTGTTTTTT.

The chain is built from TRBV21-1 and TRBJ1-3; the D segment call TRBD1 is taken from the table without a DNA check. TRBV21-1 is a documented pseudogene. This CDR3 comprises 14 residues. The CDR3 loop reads CASSKAGRGNTIYF. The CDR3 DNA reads TGTGCCAGCAGCAAAGCGGGCAGGGGAAACACCATATATTTT.

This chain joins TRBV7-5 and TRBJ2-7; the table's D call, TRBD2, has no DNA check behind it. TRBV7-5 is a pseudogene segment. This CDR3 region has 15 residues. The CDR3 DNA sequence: TGTGTCAGAAGCTTAGTGGCTAGCGCATCCTACGAGCAGTACTTC. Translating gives CVRSLVASASYEQYF.

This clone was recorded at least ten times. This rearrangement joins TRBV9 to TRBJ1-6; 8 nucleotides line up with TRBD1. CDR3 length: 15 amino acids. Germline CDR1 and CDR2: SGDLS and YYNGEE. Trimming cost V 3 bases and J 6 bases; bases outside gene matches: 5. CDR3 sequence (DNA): TGTGCCAGCAGCGCGGAGACAGGGGCTAATTCACCCCTCCACTTT. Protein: CASSAETGANSPLHF.